This T cell receptor beta chain was documented in a study of Graves' ophthalmopathy and Graves' hyperthyroidism. Background on the study: No treatment had been given when peripheral blood was collected at initial diagnosis.

This clonotype was found many times. Trimming took 10 bases from V and 2 from J; bases not matched to a gene: 10. CDR3 length equals 14 residues. Germline loops: CDR1 MNHNS, CDR2 SASEGT. Ophthalmopathy was moderately-to-severely active, CAS at least 3, NOSPECS at least 4, lasting under 3 months. From RNA, the CDR3 regions of TCR beta chains were amplified and sequenced. HTBI-primed RT-PCR formed the first round, and a multiplex PCR formed the second. TCRdb used MiXCR to reprocess the multiplex PCR reads, holding one entry per CDR3 protein. The sample lists 200,000 to 250,000 distinct CDR3 sequences, roughly 21% occurring once.

Sequencing was done on a sample of peripheral blood. This chain joins TRBV6-1 and TRBJ2-7, with TRBD2 identical over 8 bases. The clonotype was recovered from a woman aged 50 to 65 with Graves' ophthalmopathy. The CDR3 sequence is CATQGPAGAYEQYF. In DNA form, the CDR3 reads TGTGCCACCCAAGGTCCAGCGGGGGCCTACGAGCAGTACTTC.